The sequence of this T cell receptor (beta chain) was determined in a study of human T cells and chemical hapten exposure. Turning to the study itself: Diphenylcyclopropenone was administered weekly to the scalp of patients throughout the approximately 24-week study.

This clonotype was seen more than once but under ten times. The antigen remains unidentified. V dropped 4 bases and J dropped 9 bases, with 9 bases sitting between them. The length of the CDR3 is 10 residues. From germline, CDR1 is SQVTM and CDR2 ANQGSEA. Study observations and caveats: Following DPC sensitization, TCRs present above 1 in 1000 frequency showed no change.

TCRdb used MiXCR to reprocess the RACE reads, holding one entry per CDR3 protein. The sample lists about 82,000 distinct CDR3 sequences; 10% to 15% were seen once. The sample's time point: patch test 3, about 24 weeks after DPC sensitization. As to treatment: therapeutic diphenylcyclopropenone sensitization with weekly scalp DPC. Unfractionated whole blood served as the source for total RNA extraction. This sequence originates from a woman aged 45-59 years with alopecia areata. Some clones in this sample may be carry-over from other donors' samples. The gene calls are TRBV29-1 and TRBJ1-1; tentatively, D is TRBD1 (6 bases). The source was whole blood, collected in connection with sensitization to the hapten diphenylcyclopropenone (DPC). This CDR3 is CSVGGPQAFF. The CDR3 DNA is TGCAGCGTTGGGGGGCCCCAAGCTTTCTTT.